This TCR beta chain is drawn from a study of T cells after yellow fever vaccination. Background on the study: Libraries from low-cell-number fractions were prepared with the SMART-Seq v4 Ultra Low Input RNA kit.

5'RACE template switching added a universal primer site and UMIs to TCR cDNA. Each CDR3 protein gets one entry after TCRdb re-called the 5' RACE reads with MiXCR. This repertoire shows under 550,000 distinct CDR3 sequences, 20% to 25% found once; its top ten account for less than 20%. The germline V gene has CDR1 SEHNR and CDR2 FQNEAQ (reference sequence). The CDR3 loop spans 14 amino acids. Trimming removed 2 bases at V and 1 base at J, with 9 bases between. Study conclusions and caveats: From the bulk population, abundant clonotypes could contaminate and appear within FACS-sorted repertoires. Just a small share of clonotypes turned up in the CD4 compartment as well as the CD8 compartment.

With respect to this clonotype: What it binds is not known.

This specimen was PBMCs, taken roughly 20 days after the first yellow fever vaccination. This clonotype was obtained from a man aged 18 to 30 who received the YFV17D yellow fever vaccine. The gene calls are TRBV7-9 and TRBJ2-7; D not resolved. CDR3 nucleotide sequence: TGTGCCAGCAGCTTAATTAGCAGATCCTACGAGCAGTACTTC. This gives the protein CASSLISRSYEQYF.